Sequencing of this T cell receptor (beta chain) was carried out in a study of shared clonotypes between healthy human individuals. Libraries were prepared by immunoSEQ multiplex PCR; TCRdb keeps only in-frame clonotypes and omits some of them. The table has 2 million or so clones, 90% to 95% seen once. Germline CDR1 and CDR2: SGHRS and YFSETQ. Deletions cut 4 bases from V and 5 bases from J, with 12 bases between. CDR3 size: 13 residues. This chain links TRBV5-1 with TRBJ2-5; a weak D match, TRBD2 (5 bases). Sequencing was carried out using naive CD4+ T cells sorted from blood. Subset defined: CD45RA+ positively selected. The receptor was isolated from a man between 18 and 35 years old in good health. In DNA form, the CDR3 reads TGCGCCAGCAGCGTGGAGAGGGCGGAGACCCAGTACTTC. It translates to CASSVERAETQYF.